Included here is one TCR beta chain sequence, with context. Its antigen is currently unknown. It was with 60 Vbeta and 13 Jbeta primers that the PCR ran. Sequenced by immunoSEQ multiplex PCR; TCRdb stores in-frame clones only, minus some. The sample includes about 150,000 clones, about 75% of them seen just once. The sample originates from a study of cytomegalovirus exposure and HLA in healthy donors. Study conclusions and caveats: Later analysis reportedly placed an Asian-associated ancestry cluster below the approximately 680-donor mean in N-insertions. Certain sequence variants were highly shared and formed a cluster, and this cluster was likely a sequencing artifact.

Germline V lookup: CDR1 SGHRS, CDR2 YFSETQ. V was trimmed by 3 bases and J by 5 bases, leaving 12 bases between them. The CDR3 extends over 13 amino acids. The chain links TRBV5-1 to TRBJ2-7; weak D call: TRBD1 (5 bases). This clonotype was obtained from a man aged 18-30 years in good health and CMV-seropositive. Sample: PBMCs. CDR3 nucleotide sequence: TGCGCCAGCAGCTCGGCAGGGTTGAACGAGCAGTACTTC. Translation: CASSSAGLNEQYF.